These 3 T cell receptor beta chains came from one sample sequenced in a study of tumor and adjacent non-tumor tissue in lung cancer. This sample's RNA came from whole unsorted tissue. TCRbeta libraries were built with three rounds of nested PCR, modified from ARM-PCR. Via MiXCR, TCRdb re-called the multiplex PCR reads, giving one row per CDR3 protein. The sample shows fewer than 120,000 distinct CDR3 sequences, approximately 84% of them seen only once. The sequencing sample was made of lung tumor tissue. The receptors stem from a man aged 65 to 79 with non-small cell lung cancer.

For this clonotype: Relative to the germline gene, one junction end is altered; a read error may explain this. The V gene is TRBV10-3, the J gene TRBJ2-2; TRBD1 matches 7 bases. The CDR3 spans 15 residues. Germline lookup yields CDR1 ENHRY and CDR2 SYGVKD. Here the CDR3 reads CTIATGASYTVEPFF. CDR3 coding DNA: TGTACCATCGCTACAGGGGCAAGTTACACCGTGGAGCCGTTTTTT.

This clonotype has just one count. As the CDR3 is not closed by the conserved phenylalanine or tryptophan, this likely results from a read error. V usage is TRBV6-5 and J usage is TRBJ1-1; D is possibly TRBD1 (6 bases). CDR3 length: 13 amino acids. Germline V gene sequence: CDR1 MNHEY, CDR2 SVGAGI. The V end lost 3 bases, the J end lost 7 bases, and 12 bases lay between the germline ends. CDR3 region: CASSYKGGDEAFY. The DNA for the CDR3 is TGTGCCAGCAGTTATAAGGGGGGCGATGAAGCTTTCTAT.

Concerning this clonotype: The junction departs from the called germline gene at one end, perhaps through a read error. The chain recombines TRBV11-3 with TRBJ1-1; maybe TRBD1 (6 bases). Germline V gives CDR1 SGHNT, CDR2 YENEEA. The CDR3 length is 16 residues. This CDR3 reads CASSFQDRTLNTEVFF. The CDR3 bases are TGTGCTAGTAGCTTCCAGGACAGAACCCTGAACACTGAAGTTTTCTTT.